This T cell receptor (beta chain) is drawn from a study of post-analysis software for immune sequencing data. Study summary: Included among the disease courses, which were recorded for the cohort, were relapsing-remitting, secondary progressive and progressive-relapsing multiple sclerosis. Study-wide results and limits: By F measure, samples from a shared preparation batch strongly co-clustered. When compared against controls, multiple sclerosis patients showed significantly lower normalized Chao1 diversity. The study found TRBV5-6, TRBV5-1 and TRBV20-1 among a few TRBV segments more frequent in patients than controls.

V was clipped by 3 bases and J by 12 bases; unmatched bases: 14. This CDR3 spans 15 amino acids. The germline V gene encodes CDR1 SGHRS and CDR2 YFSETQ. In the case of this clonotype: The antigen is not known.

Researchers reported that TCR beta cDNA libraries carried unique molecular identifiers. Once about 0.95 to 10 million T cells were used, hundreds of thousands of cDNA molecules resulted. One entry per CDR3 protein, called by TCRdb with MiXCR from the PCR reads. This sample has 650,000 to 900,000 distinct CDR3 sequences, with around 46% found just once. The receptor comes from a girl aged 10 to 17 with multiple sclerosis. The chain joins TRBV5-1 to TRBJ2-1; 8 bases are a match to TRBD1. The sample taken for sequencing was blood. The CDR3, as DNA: TGCGCCAGCAGCTCCAGACAGGGGAGGCCAGGGGGGCAGTTCTTC. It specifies CASSSRQGRPGGQFF.